This T cell receptor beta chain emerged from a study of shared clonotypes between healthy human individuals. General study points: Measured sharing among donors was expected to vary with sequencing depth.

The CDR3 is made up of 17 amino acids. Germline CDR1 reads SGHTS; CDR2 reads YDEGEE. Trimming removed 5 bases at V and 0 bases at J, with 18 bases between. This clone appeared a single time. The antigen is undetermined. Once extracted for a subset, genomic DNA was divided evenly among several immunoSEQ plates. Profiling relied on immunoSEQ multiplex PCR, and the TCRdb table lists in-frame clones only, not all of them. The sample yields roughly 700,000 clones, approximately 79% seen once. The rearrangement joins TRBV5-8 to TRBJ2-1; D unclear. Sequencing was performed on memory CD4+ T cells sorted from blood. Subset here: CD45RA-negative fraction. The TCR comes from a woman aged 25 to 45 in good health. The CDR3 reads CASRPPPKYRSYNEQFF. The DNA of the CDR3 is TGTGCCAGCAGACCGCCCCCTAAGTATCGCTCCTACAATGAGCAGTTCTTC.